Listed below are T cell receptor beta chains from one sample, sequenced in a study of shared clonotypes between healthy human individuals. The assay was immunoSEQ multiplex PCR, and TCRdb's table has in-frame clones only and misses some. The table lists 2 million to 2.5 million clones, under 95% of them singletons, with 0.3% to 0.45% in the top ten. Specimen: naive CD4+ T cells from PBMCs. The receptors come from a young man in good health. Some clones in this sample may be carry-over from other donors' samples. The CDR3 runs from the conserved cysteine through the conserved F or W. D genes are given only for firm matches. Size is stated for part of the rows, as once, few or many counts, or as a class when the clone is expanded.

v_gene: TRBV4-3; d_gene: -; abundance: -; j_gene: TRBJ2-3; CDR3nt: TGCGCCAGCAGCTGGGACGGACACACAGATACGCAGTATTTT; CDR3aa: CASSWDGHTDTQYF
v_gene: TRBV28; d_gene: -; abundance: -; j_gene: TRBJ2-7; CDR3nt: TGTGCCAGCAGGCCTCCGGGGGCCGGCTACAGCGAGCAGTACTTC; CDR3aa: CASRPPGAGYSEQYF
v_gene: TRBV7-9; d_gene: TRBD1; abundance: -; j_gene: TRBJ1-1; CDR3nt: TGTGCCAGCAGCTTTACAGGGGCGGGGACTGAAGCTTTCTTT; CDR3aa: CASSFTGAGTEAFF
v_gene: TRBV28; d_gene: -; abundance: -; j_gene: TRBJ1-2; CDR3nt: TGTGCCACCGGAGGGATTCGGGGCTACACCTTC; CDR3aa: CATGGIRGYTF
v_gene: TRBV6-5; d_gene: -; abundance: few; j_gene: TRBJ1-2; CDR3nt: TGTGCCAGCAGTTACTCCTACACAGGGAACTATGGCTACACCTTC; CDR3aa: CASSYSYTGNYGYTF
v_gene: TRBV5-1; d_gene: TRBD2; abundance: -; j_gene: TRBJ2-2; CDR3nt: TGCGCCAGCAGCTTATACCTAGCGGGAAAATGGTCGAACACCGGGGAGCTGTTTTTT; CDR3aa: CASSLYLAGKWSNTGELFF
v_gene: TRBV28; d_gene: TRBD2; abundance: -; j_gene: TRBJ2-3; CDR3nt: TGTGCCAGCAGTTCTAGCGGGAGGGCCGGTGCAGATACGCAGTATTTT; CDR3aa: CASSSSGRAGADTQYF
v_gene: TRBV11-1; d_gene: TRBD2; abundance: -; j_gene: TRBJ2-1; CDR3nt: TGTGCCAGCAGCTTTTTTGTTGGGACTAGATACAATGAGCAGTTCTTC; CDR3aa: CASSFFVGTRYNEQFF
v_gene: TRBV29-1; d_gene: -; abundance: -; j_gene: TRBJ2-1; CDR3nt: TGCAGCGTTGCGGGGCGGGCTTCCTACAATGAGCAGTTCTTC; CDR3aa: CSVAGRASYNEQFF
v_gene: TRBV18; d_gene: TRBD2; abundance: -; j_gene: TRBJ2-3; CDR3nt: TGTGCCAGCTCACCCAAAACGGGACTAGCGGGATATTTAGATACGCAGTATTTT; CDR3aa: CASSPKTGLAGYLDTQYF
v_gene: TRBV11-2; d_gene: -; abundance: -; j_gene: TRBJ2-6; CDR3nt: TGTGCCAGCAGCTCCCCACTGACCGGCCTCTCTGGGGCCAACGTCCTGACTTTC; CDR3aa: CASSSPLTGLSGANVLTF
v_gene: TRBV19; d_gene: TRBD2; abundance: -; j_gene: TRBJ2-1; CDR3nt: TGTGCCAGTAGTAGACTAGCGGGAGGCTATGAGCAGTTCTTC; CDR3aa: CASSRLAGGYEQFF
v_gene: TRBV2; d_gene: -; abundance: -; j_gene: TRBJ1-3; CDR3nt: TGTGCCACCAAAAGGGCCTTGAGCTCTGGAAACACCATATATTTT; CDR3aa: CATKRALSSGNTIYF
v_gene: TRBV27; d_gene: -; abundance: -; j_gene: TRBJ1-1; CDR3nt: TGTGCCAGCAGGGGGGTCGTGGAGAGCGGAGGAGGAAAAAACACTGAAGCTTTCTTT; CDR3aa: CASRGVVESGGGKNTEAFF
v_gene: TRBV28; d_gene: TRBD1; abundance: -; j_gene: TRBJ1-1; CDR3nt: TGTGCCAGCAGAGCTTGGACAGGGATGAACACTGAAGCTTTCTTT; CDR3aa: CASRAWTGMNTEAFF
v_gene: TRBV19; d_gene: -; abundance: -; j_gene: TRBJ1-2; CDR3nt: TGTGCCAGTAGTATCTTCCCGGCGGAGATCTATGGCTACACCTTC; CDR3aa: CASSIFPAEIYGYTF
v_gene: TRBV28; d_gene: -; abundance: -; j_gene: TRBJ1-5; CDR3nt: TGTGCCAGCAGCTCCTTGAGTTTTCGGTGGGGTGGCAATCAGCCCCAGCATTTT; CDR3aa: CASSSLSFRWGGNQPQHF
v_gene: TRBV1; d_gene: -; abundance: few; j_gene: TRBJ1-5; CDR3nt: TGCACCAGCAGCCAAGGCCGGAGGGGGCAGCCCCAGCATTTT; CDR3aa: CTSSQGRRGQPQHF
v_gene: TRBV7-8; d_gene: TRBD2; abundance: -; j_gene: TRBJ2-3; CDR3nt: TGTGCCAGCAGCCGGGAGACTAGCGGGCTGGGGACGCAGTATTTT; CDR3aa: CASSRETSGLGTQYF
v_gene: TRBV18; d_gene: -; abundance: -; j_gene: TRBJ2-7; CDR3nt: TGTGCCAGCTCACCTAGGACTCGTAGCTACGAGCAGTACTTC; CDR3aa: CASSPRTRSYEQYF
v_gene: TRBV5-1; d_gene: -; abundance: -; j_gene: TRBJ2-7; CDR3nt: TGCGCCAGCAGCTTGGAGGCTAGGCCCTTTCTCGAGCAGTACTTC; CDR3aa: CASSLEARPFLEQYF
v_gene: TRBV7-8; d_gene: -; abundance: once; j_gene: TRBJ2-3; CDR3nt: TGTGCCAGCAGCCCCCGGGACCGACTCCGTAGCACAGATACGCAGTATTTT; CDR3aa: CASSPRDRLRSTDTQYF
v_gene: TRBV18; d_gene: TRBD1; abundance: -; j_gene: TRBJ1-3; CDR3nt: TGTGCCAGCTCACCAGGGACAGGGGGTGGAAACACCATATATTTT; CDR3aa: CASSPGTGGGNTIYF
v_gene: TRBV27; d_gene: TRBD2; abundance: -; j_gene: TRBJ2-7; CDR3nt: TGTGCCAGCAGTAGCGGTGGCGGGAGGTTTTACGAGCAGTACTTC; CDR3aa: CASSSGGGRFYEQYF
v_gene: TRBV10-3; d_gene: TRBD2; abundance: -; j_gene: TRBJ2-1; CDR3nt: TGTGCCATCAGTGTCTCACTAGCGGGGAAGGGTGAGCAGTTCTTC; CDR3aa: CAISVSLAGKGEQFF
v_gene: TRBV25-1; d_gene: -; abundance: -; j_gene: TRBJ2-1; CDR3nt: TGTGCCAGCAGTGATCCTCCCCCGCGAGATGAGCAGTTCTTC; CDR3aa: CASSDPPPRDEQFF
v_gene: TRBV7-2; d_gene: TRBD1; abundance: -; j_gene: TRBJ2-7; CDR3nt: TGTGCCAGCAGCTTTGAGAGACAGGGGCTCTACGAGCAGTACTTC; CDR3aa: CASSFERQGLYEQYF
v_gene: TRBV28; d_gene: -; abundance: -; j_gene: TRBJ2-7; CDR3nt: TGTGCCAGCTCCCTTCCCTCTGCCGAGCAGTACTTC; CDR3aa: CASSLPSAEQYF
v_gene: TRBV11-2; d_gene: -; abundance: -; j_gene: TRBJ2-7; CDR3nt: TGTGCCAGCAGCACTCCTAGGGGGGTCTACGAGCAGTACTTC; CDR3aa: CASSTPRGVYEQYF
v_gene: TRBV2; d_gene: -; abundance: -; j_gene: TRBJ1-2; CDR3nt: TGTGCCAGCAGTGGTGGGGGGGTTAACTATGGCTACACCTTC; CDR3aa: CASSGGGVNYGYTF
v_gene: TRBV11-3; d_gene: TRBD2; abundance: -; j_gene: TRBJ2-1; CDR3nt: TGTGCCAGCAGCTTATGGGGAGGGTCAGCTAGGAATGAGCAGTTCTTC; CDR3aa: CASSLWGGSARNEQFF
v_gene: TRBV7-9; d_gene: -; abundance: -; j_gene: TRBJ2-4; CDR3nt: TGTGCCAGCAGCTCCCAGGGGAGTCAAAACATTCAGTACTTC; CDR3aa: CASSSQGSQNIQYF
v_gene: TRBV5-1; d_gene: -; abundance: -; j_gene: TRBJ2-3; CDR3nt: TGCGCCAGCAGCTGGTCAGGCCTGAGAGATACGCAGTATTTT; CDR3aa: CASSWSGLRDTQYF
v_gene: TRBV18; d_gene: -; abundance: once; j_gene: TRBJ1-2; CDR3nt: TGTGCCAGCTCAATGGAACAGGGATTCCCCTATGGCTACACCTTC; CDR3aa: CASSMEQGFPYGYTF
v_gene: TRBV5-4; d_gene: -; abundance: -; j_gene: TRBJ1-1; CDR3nt: TGTGCCAGCAGCTTGAACGGCAGGCGATCTATGAACACTGAAGCTTTCTTT; CDR3aa: CASSLNGRRSMNTEAFF
v_gene: TRBV9; d_gene: TRBD1; abundance: -; j_gene: TRBJ2-2; CDR3nt: TGTGCCAGCAGCTTACAGGGGGCTACCGGGGAGCTGTTTTTT; CDR3aa: CASSLQGATGELFF
v_gene: TRBV29-1; d_gene: -; abundance: -; j_gene: TRBJ2-2; CDR3nt: TGCAGCGCTGAGACAGGAGGCACCGGGGAGCTGTTTTTT; CDR3aa: CSAETGGTGELFF
v_gene: TRBV7-3; d_gene: -; abundance: few; j_gene: TRBJ2-2; CDR3nt: TGTGCCAGCAGCTTAAGTCCGATAAACACCGGGGAGCTGTTTTTT; CDR3aa: CASSLSPINTGELFF
v_gene: TRBV28; d_gene: -; abundance: -; j_gene: TRBJ2-6; CDR3nt: TGTGCCAGCAGTTTTGAGACCGTCGCCGCGGGGACGGGATCTGGGGCCAACGTCCTGACTTTC; CDR3aa: CASSFETVAAGTGSGANVLTF
v_gene: TRBV5-1; d_gene: -; abundance: few; j_gene: TRBJ1-1; CDR3nt: TGCGCCAGCAGCTTGGGTCAGGGAACAGAGGAAGCTTTCTTT; CDR3aa: CASSLGQGTEEAFF
v_gene: TRBV18; d_gene: TRBD1; abundance: -; j_gene: TRBJ2-3; CDR3nt: TGTGCCAGCTCGCTGACCCAGACAGGGCTGATAGATACGCAGTATTTT; CDR3aa: CASSLTQTGLIDTQYF
v_gene: TRBV5-4; d_gene: -; abundance: once; j_gene: TRBJ2-5; CDR3nt: TGTGCCAGCAGCTTAAGTCCCAGACAAGAGACCCAGTACTTC; CDR3aa: CASSLSPRQETQYF
v_gene: TRBV28; d_gene: -; abundance: -; j_gene: TRBJ2-7; CDR3nt: TGTGCCAGCAAATGGACAGTCACCTCCTACGAGCAGTACTTC; CDR3aa: CASKWTVTSYEQYF
v_gene: TRBV7-2; d_gene: -; abundance: once; j_gene: TRBJ2-1; CDR3nt: TGTGCCAGCAGCCTCAGAGTCTCCTACAATGAGCAGTTCTTC; CDR3aa: CASSLRVSYNEQFF
v_gene: TRBV27; d_gene: -; abundance: -; j_gene: TRBJ1-2; CDR3nt: TGTGCCAGCAGTTCCCTTAGAGGGAGTGGCTACACCTTC; CDR3aa: CASSSLRGSGYTF
v_gene: TRBV7-8; d_gene: TRBD1; abundance: -; j_gene: TRBJ2-7; CDR3nt: TGTGCCAGCAGCTTTAGAACCCGGGACAGGGCCACTTACGAGCAGTACTTC; CDR3aa: CASSFRTRDRATYEQYF
v_gene: TRBV4-2; d_gene: -; abundance: -; j_gene: TRBJ1-1; CDR3nt: TGTGCCAGCAGCCAAGATCCCCAGGAGGGAGGCACTGAAGCTTTCTTT; CDR3aa: CASSQDPQEGGTEAFF
v_gene: TRBV5-1; d_gene: -; abundance: -; j_gene: TRBJ2-7; CDR3nt: TGCGCCAGCAGCGATCCTCCCCGGGACGGGAAAGGGGAGCAGTACTTC; CDR3aa: CASSDPPRDGKGEQYF
v_gene: TRBV6-5; d_gene: TRBD2; abundance: -; j_gene: TRBJ2-1; CDR3nt: TGTGCCAGCAGTCCCCTAGCGGGACTGTACAATGAGCAGTTCTTC; CDR3aa: CASSPLAGLYNEQFF
v_gene: TRBV18; d_gene: -; abundance: -; j_gene: TRBJ2-1; CDR3nt: TGTGCCAGCTCACAGGGGATCAGCTCCTACAATGAGCAGTTCTTC; CDR3aa: CASSQGISSYNEQFF
v_gene: TRBV5-8; d_gene: TRBD1; abundance: -; j_gene: TRBJ2-3; CDR3nt: TGTGCCAGCAGCTACGACAGGGGTTCCACAGATACGCAGTATTTT; CDR3aa: CASSYDRGSTDTQYF
v_gene: TRBV10-3; d_gene: -; abundance: few; j_gene: TRBJ1-2; CDR3nt: TGTGCCATCACTGGAGCTAACTATGGCTACACCTTC; CDR3aa: CAITGANYGYTF
v_gene: TRBV28; d_gene: -; abundance: -; j_gene: TRBJ2-5; CDR3nt: TGTGCCAGCAGTTCCCGGGTCAAGGAAGAGACCCAGTACTTC; CDR3aa: CASSSRVKEETQYF
v_gene: TRBV10-3; d_gene: TRBD1; abundance: -; j_gene: TRBJ2-1; CDR3nt: TGTGCCATCAGTGAGTCGACAGGGATTGTCGGAAATGAGCAGTTCTTC; CDR3aa: CAISESTGIVGNEQFF
v_gene: TRBV28; d_gene: -; abundance: -; j_gene: TRBJ1-5; CDR3nt: TGTGCCAGCAGTTTAGCCCAGGGGTCCTCGAGCAATCAGCCCCAGCATTTT; CDR3aa: CASSLAQGSSSNQPQHF
v_gene: TRBV7-2; d_gene: -; abundance: -; j_gene: TRBJ2-1; CDR3nt: TGTGCCAGCAGTATCCGGAGCACTGAGCAGTTCTTC; CDR3aa: CASSIRSTEQFF
v_gene: TRBV29-1; d_gene: TRBD1; abundance: -; j_gene: TRBJ1-5; CDR3nt: TGCAGCGTTACCGGGACAGGGGCCAATCAGCCCCAGCATTTT; CDR3aa: CSVTGTGANQPQHF
v_gene: TRBV13; d_gene: -; abundance: -; j_gene: TRBJ1-5; CDR3nt: TGTGCCAGCAGCTTCCGAGCAGGGTTCAATCAGCCCCAGCATTTT; CDR3aa: CASSFRAGFNQPQHF
v_gene: TRBV27; d_gene: TRBD1; abundance: -; j_gene: TRBJ2-7; CDR3nt: TGTGCCAGCAGTTTGTTGGACAGGGACTACGAGCAGTACTTC; CDR3aa: CASSLLDRDYEQYF
v_gene: TRBV7-6; d_gene: TRBD1; abundance: -; j_gene: TRBJ1-4; CDR3nt: TGTGCCAGCAGCCCGTACAGGGGAGAAAAACTGTTTTTT; CDR3aa: CASSPYRGEKLFF